This entry describes one T cell receptor (beta chain). CDR3 size: 14 residues. This entry is derived from a study of blood T cell repertoires in COVID-19. Looking at the study overall: The United States, Italy and Spain were the sources of the acute and convalescent COVID-19 samples. T cells, B-cell-depleted T cells, or PBMCs supplied cDNA or gDNA.

In the study's own analysis: Counts of nucleated cells, estimated from reference gene primer amplification, were obtained. Profiled with immunoSEQ multiplex PCR; TCRdb holds only in-frame clones, not every one. V, J and clone size were drawn from that table, and D and trimming were deduced from the DNA. The sample yields hundreds of thousands of clones, about four fifths seen once. The genes are TRBV21-1 and TRBJ2-1; the table names TRBD1, a call not compared with the DNA. TRBV21-1 is given as a pseudogene. Sequenced material: peripheral blood. This sequence originates from a woman aged 80 or over with acute or convalescent COVID-19. The CDR3 coding sequence is TGTGCCAGCAGCATAGACAGGGGCGGCGATGAGCAGTTCTTC. Its protein is CASSIDRGGDEQFF.